This T cell receptor (beta chain) is drawn from a study of shared clonotypes between healthy human individuals. Findings and caveats of the study: In having few donors, the study represented limited genetic and exposure-history diversity.

Genomic DNA of each subset was evenly split across several immunoSEQ plates. Original processing notes: Filtering differed since immunoSEQ provided only junctions, with no quality scores. Generated by immunoSEQ multiplex PCR, the TCRdb table keeps only in-frame clones and is missing some. D and trimming were read from the DNA, whereas the V and J calls and clone size are those reported in that table. The data contain 2 million to 2.5 million clones, 90% to 96% of them singletons. Trimming took 0 bases from V and 5 from J, leaving 14 bases between them. The germline V gene has CDR1 SGDLS and CDR2 YYNGEE. The length of the CDR3 is 15 residues. Remarks on this clone: Its antigen is unknown.

The chain couples TRBV9 to TRBJ1-2; no clear D. The receptor's source is a man in his late teens or twenties in good health. Sequences were obtained from naive CD4+ T cells sorted from blood. Subset given: CD45RA+ positively selected. CDR3 sequence (DNA): TGTGCCAGCAGCGTAGGTGGGGTACCTTTTTATGGCTACACCTTC. Translating gives CASSVGGVPFYGYTF.